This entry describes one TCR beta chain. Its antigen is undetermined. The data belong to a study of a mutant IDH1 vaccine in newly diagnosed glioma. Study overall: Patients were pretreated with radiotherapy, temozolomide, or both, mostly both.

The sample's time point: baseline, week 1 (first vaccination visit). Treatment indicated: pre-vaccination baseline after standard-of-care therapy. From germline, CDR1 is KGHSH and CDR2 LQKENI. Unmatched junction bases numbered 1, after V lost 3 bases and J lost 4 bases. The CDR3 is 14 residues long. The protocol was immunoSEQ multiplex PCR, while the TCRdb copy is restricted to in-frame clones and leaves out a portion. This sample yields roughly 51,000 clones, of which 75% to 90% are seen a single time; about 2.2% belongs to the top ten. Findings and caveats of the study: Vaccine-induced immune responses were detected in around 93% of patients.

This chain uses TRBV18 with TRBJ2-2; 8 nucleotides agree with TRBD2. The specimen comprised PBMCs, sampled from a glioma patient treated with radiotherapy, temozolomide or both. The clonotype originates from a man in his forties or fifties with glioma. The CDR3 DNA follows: TGTGCCAGCTCACCGGGACTAGTCACCGGGGAGCTGTTTTTT. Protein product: CASSPGLVTGELFF.